Following are 23 T cell receptor beta chains from one sample sequenced in a study of cytomegalovirus exposure and HLA in healthy donors. The PCR used 60 Vbeta and 13 Jbeta primers. Profiled with immunoSEQ multiplex PCR; TCRdb holds only in-frame clones, not every one. The sample has roughly 150,000 clones, roughly 81% seen once. The sequenced sample was PBMCs. The receptors stem from a woman under 30 in good health and CMV-seronegative.

The rearrangement uses TRBV4-2 and TRBJ2-3; 16 nucleotides line up with TRBD2. V trimming: 8 bases; J trimming: 7 bases; junction bases outside the gene matches: 6. CDR1 LGHNA and CDR2 YNFKEQ come from the germline V gene. The CDR3 extends over 15 amino acids. Here the CDR3 DNA reads TGTGCCAGCCGGGGGACTAGCGGGGGGGCACATACGCAGTATTTT. The encoded protein is CASRGTSGGAHTQYF.

The rearrangement joins TRBV4-2 to TRBJ1-2; D call uncertain. Germline values: CDR1 LGHNA, CDR2 YNFKEQ. The CDR3 covers 14 residues. The V end lost 1 base, the J end lost 2 bases, and 8 bases lay between the germline ends. The CDR3 nucleotides are TGTGCCAGCAGCCAAGGAGGGCTCAACTATGGCTACACCTTC. It translates to CASSQGGLNYGYTF.

V is TRBV7-8 and J is TRBJ2-7; TRBD1 matches 9 bases. The V and J ends lost 4 bases and 6 bases, in that order; junction bases with no gene match: 16. The CDR3 is made up of 17 amino acids. Germline V lookup: CDR1 SGHVS, CDR2 FQNEAQ. This CDR3 is CASSSGTGSLSYGEQYF. In DNA form, the CDR3 reads TGTGCCAGCAGCTCGGGGACAGGGTCACTCTCGTACGGCGAGCAGTACTTC.

The chain employs TRBV5-5 and TRBJ1-3, with D possibly being TRBD1 (5 bases). The CDR3 is 15 residues long. Germline lookup yields CDR1 SGHKS and CDR2 YYEKEE (reference sequence). V shed 1 base and J shed 0 bases, with 8 bases lying between them. The CDR3 DNA reads as TGTGCCAGCAGCTTGACAGGAGTCTCTGGAAACACCATATATTTT. This sequence encodes CASSLTGVSGNTIYF.

The rearrangement links TRBV30 to TRBJ1-2; possibly TRBD1 for D (5 bases). Per germline, CDR1 GTSNPN and CDR2 SVGIG (reference sequence). V was clipped by 4 bases and J by 1 base, with 10 bases between them. The CDR3 sequence is 13 residues long. The chain's CDR3 is CAWTLGGNYGYTF. The CDR3 DNA is TGTGCCTGGACCCTCGGGGGTAACTATGGCTACACCTTC. Based on the CDR3 plus reference TRBV30 and TRBJ1-2, the full variable domain is SQTIHQWPATLVQPVGSPLSLECTVEGTSNPNLYWYRQAAGRGLQLLFYSVGIGQISSEVPQNLSASRPQDRQFILSSKKLLLSDSGFYLCAWTLGGNYGYTFGSGTRLTVV.

The V call is TRBV4-2, the J call TRBJ1-4, with a tentative D call TRBD1 (5 bases). The CDR3 spans 17 residues. Trimming cost V 1 base and J 0 bases, with 12 bases left between them. Germline V lookup: CDR1 LGHNA, CDR2 YNFKEQ. CDR3 sequence: CASSQVGRAATNEKLFF. The CDR3 DNA reads as TGTGCCAGCAGCCAAGTGGGGCGAGCCGCAACTAATGAAAAACTGTTTTTT.

This rearrangement joins TRBV28 to TRBJ2-5, with TRBD1 as a possible D gene (6 bases). V was pared by 4 bases and J by 7 bases, with 31 bases between. Germline V gene data show CDR1 as MDHEN and CDR2 as SYDVKM. This CDR3 is 19 amino acids long. CDR3 DNA sequence: TGTGCCAGCAGTTCGCTGTACCATGACCGGGACAAGGGGCCGGGGACCCAGTACTTC. This sequence encodes CASSSLYHDRDKGPGTQYF. The variable domain in full, completed from reference TRBV28 and TRBJ2-5, reads DVKVTQSSRYLVKRTGEKVFLECVQDMDHENMFWYRQDPGLGLRLIYFSYDVKMKEKGDIPEGYSVSREKKERFSLILESASTNQTSMYLCASSSLYHDRDKGPGTQYFGPGTRLLVL.

The V call is TRBV19, the J call TRBJ2-1, with TRBD2 matching 16 bases. Per germline, CDR1 LNHDA and CDR2 SQIVND (reference sequence). The CDR3 extends over 18 amino acids. After removal of 4 bases from V and 9 bases from J, the junction contained 12 bases not matched to a gene. CDR3 nucleotides: TGTGCCAGTAGTAGGAATCGAGGGACTAGCGGGGGGGCCTCTGAGCAGTTCTTC. Protein product: CASSRNRGTSGGASEQFF.

This clone was seen only once. The chain has TRBV6-5 and TRBJ1-1; TRBD1 is a possible D gene (5 bases). CDR1 is MNHEY and CDR2 is SVGAGI in the germline V gene. The V end was cut by 0 bases, the J end by 1 base, with 12 bases between. The CDR3 spans 16 residues. CDR3 loop: CASSYSSGGSNTEAFF. The CDR3 nucleotides read TGTGCCAGCAGTTACTCTTCCGGGGGGTCGAACACTGAAGCTTTCTTT.

V is TRBV2 and J is TRBJ2-5; 11 bases align to TRBD2. Germline V gene sequence: CDR1 SNHLY, CDR2 FYNNEI. The CDR3 length is 14 residues. V was pared by 4 bases and J by 2 bases, with 0 bases of the junction left unmatched. CDR3 in amino acids: CASSGTSGQETQYF. DNA of the CDR3: TGTGCCAGCAGTGGGACTAGCGGGCAAGAGACCCAGTACTTC. The full variable domain, in which reference TRBV2 and TRBJ2-5 provide the parts outside the CDR3, is EPEVTQTPSHQVTQMGQEVILRCVPISNHLYFYWYRQILGQKVEFLVSFYNNEISEKSEIFDDQFSVERPDGSNFTLKIRSTKLEDSAMYFCASSGTSGQETQYFGPGTRLLVL.

This chain links TRBV28 with TRBJ2-7; TRBD2 matches at 8 bases. Per germline, CDR1 MDHEN and CDR2 SYDVKM. This CDR3 is 16 amino acids long. V trimming: 5 bases; J trimming: 2 bases; junction bases outside the gene matches: 11. In nucleotides, the CDR3 is TGTGCCAGCAGTACCCCCGAGCGGGGGAACCCCTACGAGCAGTACTTC. Its translation: CASSTPERGNPYEQYF.

The chain uses TRBV5-8 and TRBJ1-4; D gene ambiguous. Trimming left V 0 bases short and J 8 bases short, with 14 bases between. Germline CDR1 is SGHTS and CDR2 is YDEGEE. The CDR3 is 15 amino acids. The CDR3 spells CASSLALAGKEKLFF. CDR3 bases: TGTGCCAGCAGCTTGGCCTTGGCGGGCAAAGAAAAACTGTTTTTT.

The chain carries TRBV9 and TRBJ2-2; D is perhaps TRBD1 (5 bases). Germline V gene lookup returns CDR1 SGDLS and CDR2 YYNGEE. The CDR3 is 17 amino acids. V was cut by 4 bases and J by 6 bases, with 22 bases left in between. The CDR3 bases are TGTGCCAGCAGCCTCAGACCCCTGGACATGTTGTCCGGGGAGCTGTTTTTT. This sequence encodes CASSLRPLDMLSGELFF.

The rearrangement joins TRBV28 to TRBJ2-1; D is perhaps TRBD2 (6 bases). The ends were cut back, 6 bases at V and 9 bases at J, with 12 bases in the middle. Germline CDR1 and CDR2: MDHEN and SYDVKM. This CDR3 is built from 12 residues. The CDR3 here is CASRTSRGEQFF. In DNA, the CDR3 is TGTGCCAGCAGGACTAGTCGTGGTGAGCAGTTCTTC.

The rearrangement joins TRBV30 to TRBJ2-2; 9 bases line up with TRBD2. The CDR3 totals 14 residues. V shed 7 bases and J 0 bases; nucleotides not matched to a gene: 3. Germline V gene lookup returns CDR1 GTSNPN and CDR2 SVGIG (reference sequence). This CDR3 reads CAYPSGANTGELFF. CDR3 nucleotides: TGTGCCTACCCTAGCGGGGCGAACACCGGGGAGCTGTTTTTT.

V is TRBV5-1 and J is TRBJ1-2; D not certain. V was trimmed by 0 bases and J by 4 bases, leaving 10 bases between them. The germline V gene has CDR1 SGHRS and CDR2 YFSETQ. The CDR3 contains 14 residues. DNA of the CDR3: TGCGCCAGCAGCTTGGGTGCAGGCAGCTATGGCTACACCTTC. Translated, it gives CASSLGAGSYGYTF.

This chain uses TRBV15 with TRBJ2-3, with 10 bases identical to TRBD2. CDR3 size: 16 residues. Germline V gene lookup returns CDR1 LNHNV and CDR2 YYDKDF (reference sequence). Losses at the gene ends were 6 bases for V and 3 bases for J; bases not matched to a gene: 9. This chain's CDR3 is CATRGTSVGGTDTQYF. DNA for the CDR3: TGTGCCACCAGGGGGACTAGCGTTGGTGGGACAGATACGCAGTATTTT.

The chain recombines TRBV28 with TRBJ2-7; possibly TRBD2 for D (6 bases). The CDR3 consists of 15 residues. V was clipped by 3 bases and J by 2 bases, with 14 bases between them. CDR1 MDHEN and CDR2 SYDVKM come from the germline V gene. CDR3 coding DNA: TGTGCCAGCAGTTTGCGGGGAAAGGGAACCTACGAGCAGTACTTC. Translation: CASSLRGKGTYEQYF.

Only one count was recorded for this clone. Its ends do not fully match the called genes, so a read error is possible. At the DNA level, this CDR3 is encoded by other sequences in the same sample as well. The chain uses TRBV28 and TRBJ2-7, with 8 bases lining up with TRBD2. The CDR3 has 15 amino acids. Germline values: CDR1 MDHEN, CDR2 SYDVKM. The CDR3 DNA is TGCGCCAGCAGTCCCCCCAGCGGGAGAAGTTACGAGCAGTACTTC. Protein sequence: CASSPPSGRSYEQYF.

Details on this clone: The sample carries other DNA sequences with the same CDR3. The J gene is TRBJ2-7, the V gene TRBV28, with 8 bases identical to TRBD1. Germline trimming cut 5 bases from V and 1 base from J; bases unmatched to any gene: 10. Germline V gene sequence: CDR1 MDHEN, CDR2 SYDVKM. This CDR3 has 16 amino acids. The CDR3 nucleotides are TGTGCCAGCAGTCCCCAGGGGGCGCGTAGATCCTACGAGCAGTACTTC. Protein product: CASSPQGARRSYEQYF.

The chain employs TRBV15 and TRBJ1-4; D unclear. There are 14 residues in the CDR3. Germline V CDR1 and CDR2: LNHNV, YYDKDF (reference sequence). V gave up 0 bases and J gave up 5 bases, with 7 bases separating them. The CDR3 nucleotides are TGTGCCACCAGCAGAGACAGTTTGAATGAAAAACTGTTTTTT. The encoded protein is CATSRDSLNEKLFF.

This clone was counted only a few times. The chain has TRBV11-3 and TRBJ2-2; TRBD1 aligns across 9 bases. Unmatched junction bases numbered 5, after V lost 5 bases and J lost 4 bases. Germline CDR1 SGHNT, CDR2 YENEEA. This CDR3 is 15 amino acids long. Here the CDR3 DNA reads TGTGCCAGCAGCCCTACAGGGGGCGTCACCGGGGAGCTGTTTTTT. Its protein product is CASSPTGGVTGELFF.

The chain links TRBV18 to TRBJ1-1; TRBD1 is a possible D gene (5 bases). CDR1 and CDR2 (germline): KGHSH, LQKENI. V lost 6 bases to trimming and J lost 3 bases, with 14 bases between them. The CDR3 covers 14 residues. CDR3 coding DNA: TGTGCCAGCTCGCGGATAGGGGCGCACACTGAAGCTTTCTTT. Its protein product is CASSRIGAHTEAFF.